These 4 T cell receptor beta chains originate from one sample sequenced in a study of blood T cells in healthy people across ages. PCR was performed a second time for roughly 7 to 11 cycles using a sample-barcoded 5' primer and a J-beta primer mix. MiXCR, run by TCRdb on the 5' RACE reads, gives a single entry per CDR3 protein. The sample lists hundreds of thousands of distinct CDR3 sequences; about 25% were seen once. These sequences were also reported in another study, on T cells of mothers and their children.

Sequencing was done on a sample of blood. These receptors all stem from a boy between 10 and 17 years old in good health.

This clonotype was counted a few times. This chain links TRBV10-3 with TRBJ2-5, with D unclear. This CDR3 region has 14 residues. From germline, CDR1 is ENHRY and CDR2 SYGVKD. Trimming left V 7 bases short and J 0 bases short, with 12 bases between. For the CDR3, the DNA is TGTGCCATCAACTCGGCAGGCGACCAAGAGACCCAGTACTTC. The encoded protein is CAINSAGDQETQYF.

The rearrangement links TRBV7-3 to TRBJ1-1; no definite D call. CDR1 SGHTA and CDR2 FQGTGA come from the germline V gene. The CDR3 covers 13 residues. The V end was cut by 3 bases, the J end by 1 base, with 6 bases between. The CDR3 nucleotides are TGTGCCAGCAGCTTCTCGGCGAACACTGAAGCTTTCTTT. This sequence encodes CASSFSANTEAFF.

This clonotype was counted a few times. The V call is TRBV3-1, the J call TRBJ2-5; unclear D gene. Germline CDR1 LGHDT, CDR2 YNNKEL (reference sequence). The CDR3 extends over 12 amino acids. Trimming pared 4 bases from V and 7 bases from J, leaving 10 bases between. The DNA of the CDR3 is TGTGCCAGCAGCCTACTAAAGACGACCCAGTACTTC. This sequence encodes CASSLLKTTQYF.

The chain uses TRBV7-8 and TRBJ2-3; TRBD2 aligns across 9 bases. The trim removed 5 bases at V and 5 bases at J, leaving 8 bases unmatched. The CDR3 loop spans 15 amino acids. CDR1 is SGHVS, CDR2 FQNEAQ, per germline. The CDR3 nucleotides read TGTGCCAGCAGCAACCTAGCGGGGTCTGTAGATACGCAGTATTTT. Its protein is CASSNLAGSVDTQYF.